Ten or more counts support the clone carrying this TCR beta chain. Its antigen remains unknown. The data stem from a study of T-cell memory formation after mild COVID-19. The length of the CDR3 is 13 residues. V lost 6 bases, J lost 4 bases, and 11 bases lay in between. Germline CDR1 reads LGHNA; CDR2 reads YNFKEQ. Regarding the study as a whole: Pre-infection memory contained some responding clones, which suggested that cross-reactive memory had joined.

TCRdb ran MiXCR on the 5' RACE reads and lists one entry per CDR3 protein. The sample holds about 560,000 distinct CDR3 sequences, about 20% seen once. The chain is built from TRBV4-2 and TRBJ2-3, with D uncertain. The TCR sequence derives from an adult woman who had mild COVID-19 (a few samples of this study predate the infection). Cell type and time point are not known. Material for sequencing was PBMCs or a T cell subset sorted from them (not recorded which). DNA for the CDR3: TGTGCCAGCAGTCTTACTCGGGCAGATACGCAGTATTTT. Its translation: CASSLTRADTQYF.